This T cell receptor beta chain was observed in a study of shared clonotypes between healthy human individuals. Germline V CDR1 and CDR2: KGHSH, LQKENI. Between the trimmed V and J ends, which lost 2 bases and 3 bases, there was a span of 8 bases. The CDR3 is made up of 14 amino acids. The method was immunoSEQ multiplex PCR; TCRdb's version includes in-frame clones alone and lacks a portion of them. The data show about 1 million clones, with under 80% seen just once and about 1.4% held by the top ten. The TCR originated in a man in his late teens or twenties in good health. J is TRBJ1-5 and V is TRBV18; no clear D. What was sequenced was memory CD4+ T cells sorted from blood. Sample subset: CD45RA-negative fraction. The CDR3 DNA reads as TGTGCCAGCTCACCAGGGGTTAACAATCAGCCCCAGCATTTT. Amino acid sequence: CASSPGVNNQPQHF.